Detailed here is one TCR beta chain. Its antigen is still unknown. TCRdb fed the 5' RACE reads into MiXCR, producing one record per CDR3 protein. In the table there are under 300,000 distinct CDR3 sequences, roughly 18% of which are singletons. This CDR3 has 16 amino acids. With 0 bases removed from V and 8 bases from J, the gap between germline ends came to 15 bases. Germline V gives CDR1 SGDLS, CDR2 YYNGEE. This entry is derived from a study of T-cell memory formation after mild COVID-19. About the research overall: For the most part, TCR clusters were specific to one donor. General study findings and limits: Pre-infection memory contained some responding clones, which suggested that cross-reactive memory had joined. CM and EM subsets held most contracting CD4+ clones; EMRA held CD8+ ones. CD4+ bias marked clones expanding day 15 to 37, unlike balanced contracting clones.

This receptor was obtained from a man younger than 35 who had mild COVID-19 (a few samples of this study predate the infection). Cell type and time point are not known. Sequences were obtained from PBMCs or a T cell subset sorted from them (not recorded which). The V gene is TRBV9, the J gene TRBJ1-6, with D tentatively TRBD1 (6 bases). CDR3 protein: CASSVAVSGDHSPLHF. CDR3 sequence (DNA): TGTGCCAGCAGCGTAGCGGTATCAGGGGATCATTCACCCCTCCACTTT.